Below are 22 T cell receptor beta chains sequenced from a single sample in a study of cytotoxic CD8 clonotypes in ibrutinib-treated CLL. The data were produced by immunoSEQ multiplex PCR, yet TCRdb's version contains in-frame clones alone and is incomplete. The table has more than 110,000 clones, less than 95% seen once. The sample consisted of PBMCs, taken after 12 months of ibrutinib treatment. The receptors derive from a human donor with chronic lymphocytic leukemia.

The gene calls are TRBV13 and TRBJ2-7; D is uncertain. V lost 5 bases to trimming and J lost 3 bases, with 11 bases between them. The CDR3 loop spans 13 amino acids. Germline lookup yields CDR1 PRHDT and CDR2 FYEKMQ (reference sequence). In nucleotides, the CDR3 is TGTGCCAGCAGCCCACGGAAAGACTACGAGCAGTACTTC. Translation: CASSPRKDYEQYF. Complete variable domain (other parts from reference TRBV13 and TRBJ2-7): AAGVIQSPRHLIKEKRETATLKCYPIPRHDTVYWYQQGPGQDPQFLISFYEKMQSDKGSIPDRFSAQQFSDYHSELNMSSLELGDSALYFCASSPRKDYEQYFGPGTRLTVT.

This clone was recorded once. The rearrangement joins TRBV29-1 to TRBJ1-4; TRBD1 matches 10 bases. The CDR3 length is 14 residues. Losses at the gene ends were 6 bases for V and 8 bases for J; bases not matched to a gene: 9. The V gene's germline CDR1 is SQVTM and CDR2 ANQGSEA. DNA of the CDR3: TGCAGCGTCACGACAGGGGGCCAACAGGAAAAACTGTTTTTT. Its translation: CSVTTGGQQEKLFF.

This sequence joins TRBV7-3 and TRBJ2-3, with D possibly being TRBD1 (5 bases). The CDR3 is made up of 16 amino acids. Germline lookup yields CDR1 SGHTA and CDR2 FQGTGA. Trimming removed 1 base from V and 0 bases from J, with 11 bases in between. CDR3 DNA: TGTGCCAGCAGCTTAAACCAGGGCCATAGCACAGATACGCAGTATTTT. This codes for CASSLNQGHSTDTQYF.

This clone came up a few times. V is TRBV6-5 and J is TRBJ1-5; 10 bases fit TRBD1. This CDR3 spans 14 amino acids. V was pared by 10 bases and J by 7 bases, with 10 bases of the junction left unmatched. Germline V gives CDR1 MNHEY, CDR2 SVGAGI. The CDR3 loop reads CATNSGQGDQPQHF. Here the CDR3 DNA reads TGTGCCACCAACTCTGGACAGGGGGACCAGCCCCAGCATTTT.

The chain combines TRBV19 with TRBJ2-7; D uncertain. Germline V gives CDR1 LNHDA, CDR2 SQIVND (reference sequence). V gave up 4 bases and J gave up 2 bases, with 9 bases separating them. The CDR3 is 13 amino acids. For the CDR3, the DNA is TGTGCCAGTAGTAATGGGGTTGCCTACGAGCAGTACTTC. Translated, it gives CASSNGVAYEQYF.

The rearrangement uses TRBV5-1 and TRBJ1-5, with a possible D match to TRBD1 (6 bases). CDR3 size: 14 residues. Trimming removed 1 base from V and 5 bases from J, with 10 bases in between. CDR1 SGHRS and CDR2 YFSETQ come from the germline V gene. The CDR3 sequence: CASSLWGRDQPQHF. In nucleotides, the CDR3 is TGCGCCAGCAGCTTGTGGGGGCGCGATCAGCCCCAGCATTTT.

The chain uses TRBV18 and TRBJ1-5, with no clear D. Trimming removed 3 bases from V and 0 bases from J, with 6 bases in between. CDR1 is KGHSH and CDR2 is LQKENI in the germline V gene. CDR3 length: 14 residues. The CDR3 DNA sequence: TGTGCCAGCTCACCCAGCAATAGCAATCAGCCCCAGCATTTT. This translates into CASSPSNSNQPQHF.

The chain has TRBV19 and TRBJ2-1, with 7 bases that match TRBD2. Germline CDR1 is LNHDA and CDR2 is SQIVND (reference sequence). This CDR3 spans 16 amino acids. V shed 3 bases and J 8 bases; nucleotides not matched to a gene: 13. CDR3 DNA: TGTGCCAGTAGTATTCGGTCCGGGACTACTAGTGATGAGCAGTTCTTC. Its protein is CASSIRSGTTSDEQFF.

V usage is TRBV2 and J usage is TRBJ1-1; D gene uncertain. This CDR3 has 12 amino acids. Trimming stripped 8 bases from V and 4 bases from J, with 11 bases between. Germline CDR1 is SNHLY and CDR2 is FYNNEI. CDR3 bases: TGTGCCAGCCAAGAGACGGGCACTGAAGCTTTCTTT. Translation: CASQETGTEAFF.

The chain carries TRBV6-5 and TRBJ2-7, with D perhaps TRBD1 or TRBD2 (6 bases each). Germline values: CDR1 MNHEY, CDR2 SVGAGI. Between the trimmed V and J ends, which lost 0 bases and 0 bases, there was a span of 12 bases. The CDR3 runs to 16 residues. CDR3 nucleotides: TGTGCCAGCAGTTACTCCACGGGGGCAACCTCCTACGAGCAGTACTTC. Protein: CASSYSTGATSYEQYF.

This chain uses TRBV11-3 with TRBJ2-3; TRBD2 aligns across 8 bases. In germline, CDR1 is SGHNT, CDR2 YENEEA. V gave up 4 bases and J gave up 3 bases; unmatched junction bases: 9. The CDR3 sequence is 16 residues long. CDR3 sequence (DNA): TGTGCCAGCAGCTCTTATAGCGGGGCGGAAACAGATACGCAGTATTTT. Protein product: CASSSYSGAETDTQYF.

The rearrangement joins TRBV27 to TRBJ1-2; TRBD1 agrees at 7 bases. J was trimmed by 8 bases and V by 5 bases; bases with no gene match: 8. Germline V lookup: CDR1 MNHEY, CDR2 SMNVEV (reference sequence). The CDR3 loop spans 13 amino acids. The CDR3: CASSEGAVAGYTF. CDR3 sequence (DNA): TGTGCCAGCAGTGAGGGGGCTGTTGCGGGCTACACCTTC.

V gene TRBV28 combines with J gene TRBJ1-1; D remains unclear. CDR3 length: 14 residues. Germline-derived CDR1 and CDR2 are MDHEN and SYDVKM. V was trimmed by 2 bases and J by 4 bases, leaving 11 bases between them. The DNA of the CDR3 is TGTGCCAGCAGTTTAAGAGGGTCCGGCACTGAAGCTTTCTTT. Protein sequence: CASSLRGSGTEAFF.

CDR3 residues: CASSVEWGTGANVLTF. For the CDR3, the DNA is TGTGCCAGCAGCGTAGAGTGGGGAACTGGGGCCAACGTCCTGACTTTC. The rearrangement joins TRBV9 to TRBJ2-6; D not resolved. Germline-derived CDR1 and CDR2 are SGDLS and YYNGEE. V was clipped by 0 bases and J by 2 bases, with 9 bases between them. CDR3 length: 16 amino acids.

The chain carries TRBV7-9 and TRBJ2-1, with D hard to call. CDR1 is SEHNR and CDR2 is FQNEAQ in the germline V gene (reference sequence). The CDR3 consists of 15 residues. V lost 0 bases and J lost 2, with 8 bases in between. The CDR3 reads CASSLALGTYNEQFF. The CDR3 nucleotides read TGTGCCAGCAGCTTAGCCTTAGGAACCTACAATGAGCAGTTCTTC.

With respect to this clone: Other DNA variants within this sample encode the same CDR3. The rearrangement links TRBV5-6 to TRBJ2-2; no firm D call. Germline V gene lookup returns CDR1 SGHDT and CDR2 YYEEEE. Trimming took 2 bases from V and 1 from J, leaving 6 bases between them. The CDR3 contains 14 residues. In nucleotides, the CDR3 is TGTGCCAGCAGCTTAGGACGGAACACCGGGGAGCTGTTTTTT. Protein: CASSLGRNTGELFF.

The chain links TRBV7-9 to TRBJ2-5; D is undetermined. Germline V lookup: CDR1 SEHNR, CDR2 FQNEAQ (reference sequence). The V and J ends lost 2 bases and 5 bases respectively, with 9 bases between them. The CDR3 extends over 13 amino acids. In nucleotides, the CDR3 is TGTGCCAGCAGCTTATTGGCCGCGGAGACCCAGTACTTC. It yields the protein CASSLLAAETQYF. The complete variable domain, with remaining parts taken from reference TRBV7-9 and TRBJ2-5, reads DTGVSQNPRHKITKRGQNVTFRCDPISEHNRLYWYRQTLGQGPEFLTYFQNEAQLEKSRLLSDRFSAERPKGSFSTLEIQRTEQGDSAMYLCASSLLAAETQYFGPGTRLLVL.

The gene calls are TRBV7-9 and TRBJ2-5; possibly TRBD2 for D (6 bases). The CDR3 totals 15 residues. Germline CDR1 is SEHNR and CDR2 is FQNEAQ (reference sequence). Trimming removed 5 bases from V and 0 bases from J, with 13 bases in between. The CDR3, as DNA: TGTGCCAGCAGCGAGGGACTGACTAACCAAGAGACCCAGTACTTC. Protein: CASSEGLTNQETQYF.

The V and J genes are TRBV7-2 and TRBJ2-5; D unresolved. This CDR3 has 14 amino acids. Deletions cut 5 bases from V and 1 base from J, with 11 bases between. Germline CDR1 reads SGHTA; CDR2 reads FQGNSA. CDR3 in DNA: TGTGCCAGCAGCCGGGTCGGTTCCCAAGAGACCCAGTACTTC. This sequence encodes CASSRVGSQETQYF. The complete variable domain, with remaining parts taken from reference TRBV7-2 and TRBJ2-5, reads GAGVSQSPSNKVTEKGKDVELRCDPISGHTALYWYRQSLGQGLEFLIYFQGNSAPDKSGLPSDRFSAERTGGSVSTLTIQRTQQEDSAVYLCASSRVGSQETQYFGPGTRLLVL.

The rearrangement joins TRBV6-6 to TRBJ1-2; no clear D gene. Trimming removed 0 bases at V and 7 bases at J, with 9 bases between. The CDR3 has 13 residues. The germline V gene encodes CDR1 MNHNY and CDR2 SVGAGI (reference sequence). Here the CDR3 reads CASSYSGLFGYTF. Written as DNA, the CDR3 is TGTGCCAGCAGTTACTCGGGGTTGTTTGGCTACACCTTC.

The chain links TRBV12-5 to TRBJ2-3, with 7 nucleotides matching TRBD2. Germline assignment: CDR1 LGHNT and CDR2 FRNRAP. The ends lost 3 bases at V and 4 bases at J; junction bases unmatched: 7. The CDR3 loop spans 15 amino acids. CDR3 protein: CASGLGGSGADTQYF. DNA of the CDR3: TGTGCTAGTGGTTTAGGCGGGAGCGGAGCAGATACGCAGTATTTT.

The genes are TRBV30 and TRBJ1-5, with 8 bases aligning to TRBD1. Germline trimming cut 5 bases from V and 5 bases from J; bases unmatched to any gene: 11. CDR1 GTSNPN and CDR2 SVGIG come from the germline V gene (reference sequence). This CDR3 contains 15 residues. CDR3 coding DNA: TGTGCCTGGGGGGCAGGACAGGGCGTATATCAGCCCCAGCATTTT. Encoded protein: CAWGAGQGVYQPQHF.